Reported below is one T cell receptor beta chain. Its antigen is currently unknown. These data belong to a study of identical twins. TCRdb ran MiXCR on the 5' RACE reads and lists one entry per CDR3 protein. The table lists some 760,000 distinct CDR3 sequences, 15% to 20% of them singletons, with roughly 13% in the top ten. Germline CDR1 is LNHNV and CDR2 is YYDKDF (reference sequence). This CDR3 contains 15 residues. With 1 base clipped from V and 2 bases from J, the junction kept 5 bases outside the gene matches. Overall study findings and caveats: Beta out-of-frame sequences showed weaker excess sharing between twins. Zero-insertion results could be subject to partial confounding by invariant MAIT and iNKT cells. Where out-of-frame alpha sequences were twin-shared, they showed excess low generation probability.

The same sample was also studied in work on T cells expressing NK-cell markers. From that report: In sorted CD3+CD56+NKG2C+, CD3+CD56+NKG2C- and CD3+CD56-NKG2C+ T cells, TCR beta repertoires were obtained.

Material for sequencing was PBMCs. This chain uses TRBV15 with TRBJ2-7; 7 bases are a match to TRBD1. The receptor was isolated from a woman aged 18 to 35 in good health. The DNA of the CDR3 is TGTGCCACCAGCAGAGCGCAGGGGGTACCCTACGAGCAGTACTTC. Translation gives CATSRAQGVPYEQYF. The complete variable domain, with remaining parts taken from reference TRBV15 and TRBJ2-7, reads DAMVIQNPRYQVTQFGKPVTLSCSQTLNHNVMYWYQQKSSQAPKLLFHYYDKDFNNEADTPDNFQSRRPNTSFCFLDIRSPGLGDTAMYLCATSRAQGVPYEQYFGPGTRLTVT.